This is a list of T cell receptor beta chains from one sample in a study of shared clonotypes between healthy human individuals. Some clones are missing from TCRdb's copy, which holds only in-frame ones; the method was immunoSEQ multiplex PCR. The sample includes 450,000 to 500,000 clones, more than 75% of them seen just once. The sequenced material came from PBMCs. The receptors originated from a woman aged 35 to 49 in good health. Some clones in this sample may be carry-over from other donors' samples. CDR3s include the opening cysteine and the closing phenylalanine or tryptophan. The D gene is left open where the match is weak. Size values are once, few and many counts, or a class for expanded clones, and some rows have none.

.	TRBV2	once	TRBJ1-2	CASSELGGNCGYTF	TGTGCCAGCAGTGAATTGGGGGGCAACTGTGGCTACACCTTC
TRBD1	TRBV5-1	.	TRBJ1-1	CASSRPGTGIVTEAFF	TGCGCCAGCAGCCGTCCCGGGACAGGGATTGTCACTGAAGCTTTCTTT
.	TRBV28	.	TRBJ1-1	CASSPQGRAFF	TGTGCCAGCAGCCCTCAGGGGAGAGCTTTCTTT
.	TRBV10-1	.	TRBJ2-5	CASSESLALETQYF	TGCGCCAGCAGTGAGTCGTTGGCGCTGGAGACCCAGTACTTC
TRBD2	TRBV7-7	.	TRBJ2-1	CASSSGTSGSRSYNEQFF	TGTGCTAGCAGCTCCGGGACTAGCGGGAGTCGCTCCTACAATGAGCAGTTCTTC
TRBD2	TRBV4-1	few	TRBJ2-7	CASSQEVGLAGGPGEQYF	TGCGCCAGCAGCCAAGAGGTGGGACTAGCGGGAGGGCCTGGCGAGCAGTACTTC
.	TRBV28	.	TRBJ1-5	CASSFPDQPQHF	TGTGCCAGCAGTTTCCCTGATCAGCCCCAGCATTTT
TRBD2	TRBV5-1	once	TRBJ2-3	CASSTGLAMEADTQYF	TGCGCCAGCAGCACCGGACTAGCCATGGAGGCAGATACGCAGTATTTT
.	TRBV27	.	TRBJ2-7	CASSLGGRPAYEQYF	TGTGCCAGCAGTTTAGGAGGGAGACCCGCCTACGAGCAGTACTTC
TRBD1	TRBV18	.	TRBJ1-5	CASSPGTGVDQPQHF	TGTGCCAGCTCTCCCGGGACAGGGGTGGATCAGCCCCAGCATTTT
.	TRBV28	.	TRBJ1-5	CASSLNQPQHF	TGTGCCAGCAGTTTAAATCAGCCCCAGCATTTT
TRBD2	TRBV9	.	TRBJ2-2	CASRGRGEGARANTGELFF	TGTGCCAGCAGGGGGCGAGGGGAGGGAGCCCGAGCGAACACCGGGGAGCTGTTTTTT
.	TRBV19	few	TRBJ1-2	CASSDSALHYGYTF	TGTGCCAGTAGTGATTCGGCCTTGCACTATGGCTACACCTTC
TRBD1	TRBV5-1	few	TRBJ2-2	CASRRQGTTGELFF	TGCGCCAGCCGTCGACAGGGTACCACCGGGGAGCTGTTTTTT